This T cell receptor beta chain was observed in a study of early T cells in non-severe SARS-CoV-2 infection. Trimming left V 0 bases short and J 5 bases short, with 10 bases between. Germline V gene sequence: CDR1 LGHNA, CDR2 YSLEER. The CDR3 length is 14 residues. Attached unique molecular identifiers marked individual cDNA molecules. One entry per CDR3 protein, called by TCRdb with MiXCR from the 5' RACE reads. The table shows about 76,000 distinct CDR3 sequences, with approximately 10% occurring only once. V and J are TRBV4-3 and TRBJ1-2; D is undetermined. Sequences were obtained from whole blood. The sequence derives from an adult who was a healthcare worker with PCR-confirmed SARS-CoV-2 infection or an uninfected control (not recorded which). CDR3 DNA: TGCGCCAGCAGCCAAGATCTAACGGTTTATGGCTACACCTTC. Translated, it gives CASSQDLTVYGYTF.